A single sample is the source of the 3 T cell receptor beta chains below, sequenced in a study of Graves' ophthalmopathy and Graves' hyperthyroidism (dated by TCRdb to about 2018). Reads for this sample came from an Illumina HiSeq 2000. For repertoire sequencing, TCR beta CDR3 regions were amplified from RNA transcripts. The first round of RT-PCR was done with HTBI primers and the Qiagen OneStep RT-PCR kit, and was followed by a second round of multiplex PCR, then size selection and purification. TCRdb reanalyzed the raw reads on its own, using fastp at Q25 for trimming and MiXCR for clone calling, and kept in-frame beta chains. For every CDR3 protein sequence, its rows merge into one entry that carries the most common genes and DNA. In all, the sample holds roughly 400,000 distinct CDR3 sequences, and around 18% of those were seen once. The ten most abundant clones make up roughly 1.4% of the sample.

The sequenced sample was peripheral blood. These receptors all stem from a woman between 18 and 29 years old with Graves' ophthalmopathy. Donor details come from another sample of the same person, matched by shared clones.

This sequence joins TRBV18 and TRBJ2-7; a possible D gene is TRBD1 (6 bases). Germline lookup yields CDR1 KGHSH and CDR2 LQKENI. The CDR3 loop spans 15 amino acids. V was clipped by 6 bases and J by 2 bases, with 17 bases between them. The CDR3 DNA reads TGTGCCAGCTCTCCCGACAGGCGCAAAACCTACGAGCAGTACTTC. Translation: CASSPDRRKTYEQYF. The full variable domain, in which reference TRBV18 and TRBJ2-7 provide the parts outside the CDR3, is NAGVMQNPRHLVRRRGQEARLRCSPMKGHSHVYWYRQLPEEGLKFMVYLQKENIIDESGMPKERFSAEFPKEGPSILRIQQVVRGDSAAYFCASSPDRRKTYEQYFGPGTRLTVT.

This clonotype was detected ten times or more. The gene calls are TRBV4-1 and TRBJ2-7, with D unresolved. Between the trimmed V and J ends, which lost 0 bases and 1 base, there was a span of 13 bases. This CDR3 has 16 amino acids. The germline gives CDR1 MGHRA, CDR2 YSYEKL. The CDR3 is CASSQDERARSYEQYF. In DNA, the CDR3 is TGCGCCAGCAGCCAAGACGAAAGGGCGCGGTCCTACGAGCAGTACTTC.

This clonotype was found many times. V usage is TRBV29-1 and J usage is TRBJ2-2; D not certain. Germline CDR1 SQVTM, CDR2 ANQGSEA. V was clipped by 3 bases and J by 4 bases, with 6 bases between them. The CDR3 has 12 residues. CDR3 sequence reads: CSVDSPTGELFF. The CDR3 DNA is TGCAGCGTTGATTCCCCCACCGGGGAGCTGTTTTTT.